This T cell receptor beta chain was recovered during a study of CD4+ T cells in melanoma. Germline loops: CDR1 SGHVS, CDR2 FQNEAQ. V lost 1 base and J lost 1, with 7 bases in between. CDR3 size: 14 residues. Produced via immunoSEQ multiplex PCR; TCRdb's table is partial and in-frame only. The data hold tens of thousands of clones, with over 60% observed a single time. Sequencing was done on a sample of tumor tissue. The clonotype originates from a human donor with melanoma. The chain links TRBV7-8 to TRBJ1-1, with a weak D call TRBD1 (6 bases). The CDR3 reads CASSLGRGNTEAFF. CDR3 nucleotide sequence: TGTGCCAGCAGCTTAGGCAGGGGGAACACTGAAGCTTTCTTT.